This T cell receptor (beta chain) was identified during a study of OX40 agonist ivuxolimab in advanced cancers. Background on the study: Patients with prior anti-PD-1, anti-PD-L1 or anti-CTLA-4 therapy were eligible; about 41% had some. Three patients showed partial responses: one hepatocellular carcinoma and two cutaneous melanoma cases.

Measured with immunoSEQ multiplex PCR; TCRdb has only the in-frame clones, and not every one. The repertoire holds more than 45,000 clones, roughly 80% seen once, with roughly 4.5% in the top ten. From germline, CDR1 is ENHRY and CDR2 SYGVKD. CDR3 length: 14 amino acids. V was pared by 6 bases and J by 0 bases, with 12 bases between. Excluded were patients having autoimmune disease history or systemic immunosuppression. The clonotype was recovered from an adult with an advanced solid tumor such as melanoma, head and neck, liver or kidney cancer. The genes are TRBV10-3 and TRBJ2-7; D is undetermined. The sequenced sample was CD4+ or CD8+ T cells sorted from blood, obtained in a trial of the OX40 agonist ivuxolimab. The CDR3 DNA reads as TGTGCCATCAGAACCAAGGAAAGCTCCTACGAGCAGTACTTC. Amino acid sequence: CAIRTKESSYEQYF.